What follows describes a single TCR beta chain. Stated time point: baseline pretreatment blood. Specified treatment: 15 Gy SBRT to primary tumor, nephrectomy 4 weeks later. This specimen comes from a study of radiation and T cells in renal cell carcinoma. Data came from immunoSEQ multiplex PCR; TCRdb stores just in-frame clones and leaves some out. The table lists 150,000 or so clones, around 78% of them singletons. The V and J ends lost 3 bases and 3 bases respectively, with 11 bases between them. Germline CDR1 reads SGHNT; CDR2 reads YYREEE (reference sequence). The CDR3 spans 14 residues. The V call is TRBV5-4, the J call TRBJ2-3; D might be TRBD1 or TRBD2, each matching 5 bases. The receptor was isolated from a woman in her fifties or sixties with renal cell carcinoma. Sequencing used blood, obtained from a patient whose treatment included radiotherapy and nephrectomy. The CDR3 DNA follows: TGTGCCAGCAGCTCCTCTGGGGGAACAGATACGCAGTATTTT. It specifies CASSSSGGTDTQYF.